The 32 T cell receptor beta chains below were found in one sample sequenced in a study of CD8 T cells in ankylosing spondylitis. The study's findings and limits: A TCR beta motif made of several highly homologous variants seemed typical of ankylosing spondylitis blood.

TCRdb reanalysed the 5' RACE reads using MiXCR and keeps one entry per CDR3 protein. The table records roughly 350,000 distinct CDR3 sequences, 6.5% to 10% of them present only once. These receptors' targets are unknown. Input material: blood, either unsorted or a sorted T cell fraction (not recorded which). These receptors were obtained from a male donor with ankylosing spondylitis.

This clonotype showed up many times. This rearrangement joins TRBV4-3 to TRBJ2-7, with 10 positions matching TRBD2. Germline values: CDR1 LGHNA, CDR2 YSLEER. Unmatched junction bases numbered 0, after V lost 1 base and J lost 6 bases. The CDR3 has 13 residues. The CDR3 is CASSQGTSGEQYF. CDR3 DNA: TGCGCCAGCAGCCAAGGGACTAGCGGCGAGCAGTACTTC.

CDR3 region: CASSPTGGIYTF. CDR3 bases: TGTGCCAGCTCACCGACAGGGGGGATCTACACCTTC. V gene TRBV18 combines with J gene TRBJ1-2; TRBD1 matches 9 bases. Germline V gene sequence: CDR1 KGHSH, CDR2 LQKENI. Trimming at V came to 3 bases and at J to 10 bases, leaving 3 bases not matched to a gene. The CDR3 has 12 amino acids.

This clonotype was detected many times. The chain recombines TRBV11-2 with TRBJ1-4; D is perhaps TRBD1 (6 bases). Germline V lookup: CDR1 SGHAT, CDR2 FQNNGV. The CDR3 has 16 amino acids. Trimming took 3 bases from V and 1 from J, leaving 12 bases between them. This chain's CDR3 is CASSFGTHRTNEKLFF. CDR3 in DNA: TGTGCCAGCAGCTTTGGGACACACCGAACTAATGAAAAACTGTTTTTT.

This clonotype has ten or more counts. The chain carries TRBV7-6 and TRBJ2-1, with 7 bases identical to TRBD1. Germline assignment: CDR1 SGHVS and CDR2 FNYEAQ. V shed 5 bases and J 3 bases; nucleotides not matched to a gene: 4. The CDR3 loop spans 14 amino acids. The CDR3 nucleotides read TGTGCCAGCAGCGACCGGGACAGCTACAATGAGCAGTTCTTC. It codes for CASSDRDSYNEQFF.

The chain carries TRBV7-2 and TRBJ1-1; D is ambiguous. Trimming removed 3 bases from V and 0 bases from J, with 11 bases in between. In germline, CDR1 is SGHTA, CDR2 FQGNSA. This CDR3 has 15 residues. Written as DNA, the CDR3 is TGTGCCAGCAGCTTCACGACCGCCGTGAACACTGAAGCTTTCTTT. As protein: CASSFTTAVNTEAFF. Drawing the rest from reference TRBV7-2 and TRBJ1-1, the complete variable domain is GAGVSQSPSNKVTEKGKDVELRCDPISGHTALYWYRQSLGQGLEFLIYFQGNSAPDKSGLPSDRFSAERTGGSVSTLTIQRTQQEDSAVYLCASSFTTAVNTEAFFGQGTRLTVV.

This clonotype was observed a few times. The CDR3 DNA reads as TGTGCCAGCAGTGAATTGAGGGGGGGCCCTAATGAGCAGTTCTTC. Translated, it gives CASSELRGGPNEQFF. The chain carries TRBV25-1 and TRBJ2-1, with D perhaps matching TRBD2 (7 bases). V was pared by 1 base and J by 7 bases, with 14 bases between. The CDR3 spans 15 residues. Germline CDR1 reads MGHDK; CDR2 reads SYGVNS. Full variable domain (rest looked up from reference TRBV25-1 and TRBJ2-1): EADIYQTPRYLVIGTGKKITLECSQTMGHDKMYWYQQDPGMELHLIHYSYGVNSTEKGDLSSESTVSRIRTEHFPLTLESARPSHTSQYLCASSELRGGPNEQFFGPGTRLTVL.

Only a few counts were recorded for this clonotype. The chain couples TRBV29-1 to TRBJ2-7; 11 nucleotides match TRBD2. Germline CDR1 is SQVTM and CDR2 is ANQGSEA. This CDR3 spans 17 amino acids. J lost 4 bases, V lost 4 bases, and 15 bases had no gene match. CDR3 loop: CSVGLAILGTSGYEQYF. The DNA of the CDR3 is TGCAGCGTTGGGTTGGCCATTTTGGGGACTAGCGGTTACGAGCAGTACTTC.

The V and J genes are TRBV7-9 and TRBJ1-1; D may be TRBD1 (6 bases). Trimming stripped 6 bases from V and 0 bases from J, with 11 bases between. The CDR3 covers 14 residues. The germline CDR1 and CDR2 sequences are SEHNR and FQNEAQ (reference sequence). The CDR3 reads CASSGRTVNTEAFF. For the CDR3, the DNA is TGTGCCAGCAGTGGAAGGACAGTGAACACTGAAGCTTTCTTT.

This clonotype was picked up many times. This chain uses TRBV29-1 with TRBJ2-1, with a tentative D call TRBD1 (5 bases). CDR1 is SQVTM and CDR2 is ANQGSEA in the germline V gene. The V and J ends lost 4 bases and 5 bases respectively, with 9 bases between them. The CDR3 has 12 amino acids. The CDR3 coding sequence is TGCAGCGTTGGGCAGGGTAACAATGAGCAGTTCTTC. Protein sequence: CSVGQGNNEQFF.

In its sample, this clonotype was seen many times. The rearrangement joins TRBV12-3 or TRBV12-4 to TRBJ2-1; TRBD2 agrees at 11 bases. Trimming cost V 2 bases and J 8 bases; bases outside gene matches: 2. This CDR3 has 14 residues. This CDR3 reads CASSLTSGSDEQFF. The CDR3 DNA is TGTGCCAGCAGTTTAACTAGCGGGAGTGATGAGCAGTTCTTC.

V and J are TRBV7-8 and TRBJ2-2, with 9 bases lining up with TRBD2. There are 16 residues in the CDR3. Per the germline V gene, CDR1 is SGHVS and CDR2 is FQNEAQ. The trim removed 4 bases at V and 1 base at J, leaving 4 bases unmatched. CDR3 DNA sequence: TGTGCCAGCAGCTCTTGGACTAGCGAGAACACCGGGGAGCTGTTTTTT. It is translated as CASSSWTSENTGELFF.

In this sample, this clonotype turned up many times. The chain employs TRBV28 and TRBJ1-4, with unresolved D. The germline CDR1 and CDR2 sequences are MDHEN and SYDVKM. The CDR3 contains 15 residues. The V and J ends lost 6 bases and 5 bases respectively, with 16 bases between them. The CDR3 bases are TGTGCCAGCAGGGACGCCGGCTTTAACAATGAAAAACTGTTTTTT. It encodes CASRDAGFNNEKLFF.

In regard to this clonotype: Being one base from a much bigger clone, this may be a read error. The chain couples TRBV7-9 to TRBJ2-2, with TRBD2 as a possible D gene (5 bases). The CDR3 is 15 amino acids. Germline lookup yields CDR1 SEHNR and CDR2 FQNEAQ (reference sequence). CDR3 sequence: CASSYLQANTGELVF. The CDR3, as DNA: TGTGCCAGCAGCTACTTGCAAGCGAACACCGGGGAGCTGGTTTTT.

This clonotype was counted at least ten times. This chain links TRBV11-2 with TRBJ2-1, with TRBD2 as a possible D gene (5 bases). Trimming cost V 3 bases and J 4 bases, with 25 bases left between them. The CDR3 has 19 residues. Germline values: CDR1 SGHAT, CDR2 FQNNGV. CDR3 sequence (DNA): TGTGCCAGCAGCTTGGAGGCGGTCGCGACGGGAACTAGATACAATGAGCAGTTCTTC. It specifies CASSLEAVATGTRYNEQFF.

The chain is built from TRBV27 and TRBJ2-5; 8 nucleotides agree with TRBD1. The V gene end was trimmed by 2 bases and the J gene end by 2 bases; junction bases not matched to a gene: 10. This CDR3 is 17 amino acids long. Germline CDR1 reads MNHEY; CDR2 reads SMNVEV (reference sequence). The CDR3 region has the DNA TGTGCCAGCAGTTTACGACCCGGACAGGGCGCGCAAGAGACCCAGTACTTC. Its translation is CASSLRPGQGAQETQYF.

This clonotype was counted a few times. This chain uses TRBV18 with TRBJ1-4; D unclear. The ends were cut back, 2 bases at V and 0 bases at J, with 13 bases in the middle. Germline loops: CDR1 KGHSH, CDR2 LQKENI. The CDR3 length is 17 residues. CDR3 in amino acids: CASSPGRTQATNEKLFF. The CDR3 DNA is TGTGCCAGCTCACCAGGGAGGACCCAGGCAACTAATGAAAAACTGTTTTTT.

V usage is TRBV4-1 and J usage is TRBJ2-5; tentative D call: TRBD2 (7 bases). This CDR3 region has 16 residues. Looked up from germline, CDR1 is MGHRA and CDR2 is YSYEKL. V was trimmed by 0 bases and J by 5 bases, leaving 16 bases between them. CDR3 sequence: CASSQDRGRGGETQYF. CDR3 sequence (DNA): TGCGCCAGCAGCCAAGATCGGGGGAGGGGGGGGGAGACCCAGTACTTC.

This clonotype was recorded a few times. This sequence joins TRBV6-1 and TRBJ2-5; TRBD2 matches 11 bases. The germline V gene encodes CDR1 MNHNS and CDR2 SASEGT. V shed 6 bases, J shed 1 base, and the junction held 4 bases outside the gene matches. The CDR3 is 15 residues long. This CDR3 reads CASRPLAGGQETQYF. The DNA of the CDR3 is TGTGCCAGCAGACCCCTAGCGGGAGGCCAAGAGACCCAGTACTTC.

Regarding this clonotype: A much larger clone sits a single nucleotide away, making a read error possible. The chain carries TRBV7-2 and TRBJ1-5; D gene uncertain. Germline CDR1 SGHTA, CDR2 FQGNSA. The CDR3 runs 14 residues. CDR3 in DNA: TGTGCCGGCAGCTTAGATAGGGTTACTCAGCCCCAGCATTTT. Amino acid sequence: CAGSLDRVTQPQHF.

This clonotype was counted ten times or more. The chain has TRBV5-1 and TRBJ2-1; 10 positions agree with TRBD2. The CDR3 loop spans 15 amino acids. Trimming cost V 5 bases and J 9 bases; bases outside gene matches: 11. The germline gives CDR1 SGHRS, CDR2 YFSETQ. CDR3 DNA sequence: TGCGCCAGCAGTCTGCCTAGCGGGGGCCTTATTGAGCAGTTCTTC. Its translation: CASSLPSGGLIEQFF.

This clonotype was seen ten or more times. The rearrangement joins TRBV6-1 to TRBJ2-2; 7 positions agree with TRBD2. The CDR3 loop spans 14 amino acids. Per the germline V gene, CDR1 is MNHNS and CDR2 is SASEGT. Trimming removed 1 base from V and 12 bases from J; junction bases left unmatched: 8. Written as DNA, the CDR3 is TGTGCCAGCAGTGAAGGGGTGGCGGGAGCGAAGCTGTTTTTT. Translating it yields CASSEGVAGAKLFF.

At least ten counts were recorded for this clonotype. The chain couples TRBV5-1 to TRBJ1-1, with D maybe TRBD1 (5 bases). V was clipped by 1 base and J by 7 bases, with 11 bases between them. Germline CDR1 is SGHRS and CDR2 is YFSETQ. This CDR3 region has 13 residues. The CDR3 loop reads CASSLWGEDEAFF. DNA for the CDR3: TGCGCCAGCAGCTTGTGGGGGGAGGATGAAGCTTTCTTT. The full variable domain, with the rest looked up from reference TRBV5-1 and TRBJ1-1, is KAGVTQTPRYLIKTRGQQVTLSCSPISGHRSVSWYQQTPGQGLQFLFEYFSETQRNKGNFPGRFSGRQFSNSRSEMNVSTLELGDSALYLCASSLWGEDEAFFGQGTRLTVV.

This clonotype was recorded many times. V gene TRBV5-1 combines with J gene TRBJ2-5, with 11 bases fitting TRBD2. Germline-derived CDR1 and CDR2 are SGHRS and YFSETQ. V was pared by 7 bases and J by 4 bases, with 15 bases of the junction left unmatched. The CDR3 sequence is 17 residues long. CDR3 in amino acids: CASEPLGLAGFRETQYF. In nucleotides, the CDR3 is TGCGCCAGCGAACCTCTCGGACTAGCGGGTTTTCGAGAGACCCAGTACTTC. The complete variable domain, with remaining parts taken from reference TRBV5-1 and TRBJ2-5, reads KAGVTQTPRYLIKTRGQQVTLSCSPISGHRSVSWYQQTPGQGLQFLFEYFSETQRNKGNFPGRFSGRQFSNSRSEMNVSTLELGDSALYLCASEPLGLAGFRETQYFGPGTRLLVL.

A few counts support this clonotype. The J gene is TRBJ2-7, the V gene TRBV27; 14 nucleotides align to TRBD2. This CDR3 contains 16 residues. Germline CDR1 and CDR2: MNHEY and SMNVEV (reference sequence). With 7 bases clipped from V and 4 bases from J, the junction kept 9 bases outside the gene matches. As DNA, the CDR3 is TGTGCCAGCACCGCGGGACTAGCGGGAGCGAGGTACGAGCAGTACTTC. The encoded protein is CASTAGLAGARYEQYF.

This clonotype turned up a few times. The chain employs TRBV7-9 and TRBJ1-2; perhaps TRBD1 as D (5 bases). The CDR3 sequence is 14 residues long. V was trimmed by 5 bases and J by 4 bases, leaving 14 bases between them. The germline CDR1 and CDR2 sequences are SEHNR and FQNEAQ (reference sequence). CDR3 loop: CASSPSGPGYGYTF. DNA of the CDR3: TGTGCCAGCAGCCCTTCGGGGCCGGGCTATGGCTACACCTTC.

V and J are TRBV9 and TRBJ2-3; D ambiguous. The CDR3 has 14 residues. The germline V gene has CDR1 SGDLS and CDR2 YYNGEE. Trimming took 4 bases from V and 4 from J, leaving 13 bases between them. The CDR3 here is CASSTSPDPDTQYF. Here the CDR3 DNA reads TGTGCCAGCAGCACGTCCCCGGACCCAGATACGCAGTATTTT. Full variable domain (rest looked up from reference TRBV9 and TRBJ2-3): DSGVTQTPKHLITATGQRVTLRCSPRSGDLSVYWYQQSLDQGLQFLIQYYNGEERAKGNILERFSAQQFPDLHSELNLSSLELGDSALYFCASSTSPDPDTQYFGPGTRLTVL.

This clonotype was recorded at least ten times. The chain uses TRBV29-1 and TRBJ2-7; 7 positions agree with TRBD2. The CDR3 is 12 residues long. The V gene end was trimmed by 7 bases and the J gene end by 2 bases; junction bases not matched to a gene: 5. Germline CDR1 and CDR2: SQVTM and ANQGSEA. In nucleotides, the CDR3 is TGCAGCGCTGGACTAGTACCCTACGAGCAGTACTTC. It yields the protein CSAGLVPYEQYF.

This clonotype appeared many times. CDR3 DNA: TGTGCCAGCAGCTTTAGGGAAGGGGAGACCCAGTACTTC. This sequence encodes CASSFREGETQYF. The chain joins TRBV7-3 to TRBJ2-5; no firm D call. CDR1 is SGHTA and CDR2 is FQGTGA in the germline V gene. V lost 3 bases, J lost 5 bases, and 10 bases lay in between. This CDR3 has 13 amino acids.

Many counts were recorded for this clonotype. The chain recombines TRBV29-1 with TRBJ2-3; tentative D call: TRBD2 (5 bases). V dropped 0 bases and J dropped 2 bases, with 18 bases sitting between them. This CDR3 comprises 17 residues. Germline V lookup: CDR1 SQVTM, CDR2 ANQGSEA. CDR3 in amino acids: CSVEDGVSGTLTDTQYF. The CDR3, as DNA: TGCAGCGTTGAAGATGGGGTGAGCGGAACTCTCACAGATACGCAGTATTTT.

The chain joins TRBV10-3 to TRBJ2-1, with 10 bases identical to TRBD1. The junction had 14 bases not matched to a gene; V was cut back by 6 bases and J by 3 bases. The CDR3 spans 18 residues. Germline V CDR1 and CDR2: ENHRY, SYGVKD. The CDR3 spells CAIRGTGDGGLDYNEQFF. The CDR3 DNA reads as TGTGCCATCAGAGGGACAGGGGATGGGGGGCTGGACTACAATGAGCAGTTCTTC.

There are a few counts of this clonotype. The gene calls are TRBV7-2 and TRBJ1-2; no reliable D call. The CDR3 is made up of 16 amino acids. The germline V gene encodes CDR1 SGHTA and CDR2 FQGNSA. V lost 5 bases and J 8 bases, leaving 24 bases between the germline ends. The CDR3 here is CASSLQSATPKWGYTF. The CDR3 bases are TGTGCCAGCAGCCTTCAATCAGCGACACCGAAATGGGGCTACACCTTC.

A few counts support this clonotype. This chain joins TRBV20-1 and TRBJ2-7; the match to TRBD1 covers 9 bases. Unmatched junction bases numbered 8, after V lost 6 bases and J lost 5 bases. The CDR3 is 13 amino acids. Germline V gene sequence: CDR1 DFQATT, CDR2 SNEGSKA (reference sequence). DNA of the CDR3: TGCAGTGCGGGCGGGACAGGGCTCGACGAGCAGTACTTC. Amino acid sequence: CSAGGTGLDEQYF.